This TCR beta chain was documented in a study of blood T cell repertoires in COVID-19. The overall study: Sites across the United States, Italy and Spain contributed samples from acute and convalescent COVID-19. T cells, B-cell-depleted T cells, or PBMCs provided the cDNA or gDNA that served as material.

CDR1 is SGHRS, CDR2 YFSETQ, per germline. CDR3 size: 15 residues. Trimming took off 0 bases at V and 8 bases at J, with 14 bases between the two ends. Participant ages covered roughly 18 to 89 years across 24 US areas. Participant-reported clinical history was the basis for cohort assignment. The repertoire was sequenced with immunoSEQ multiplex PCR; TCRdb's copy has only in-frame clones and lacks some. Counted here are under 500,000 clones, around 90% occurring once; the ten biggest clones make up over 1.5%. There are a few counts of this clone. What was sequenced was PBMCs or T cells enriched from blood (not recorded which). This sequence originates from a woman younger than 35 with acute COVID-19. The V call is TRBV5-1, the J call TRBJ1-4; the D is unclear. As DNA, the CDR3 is TGCGCCAGCAGCTTGGCCGGGTCTGGTGGGGAAAAACTGTTTTTT. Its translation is CASSLAGSGGEKLFF.